The sequence of this T cell receptor beta chain was determined in a study of blood T cell repertoires in COVID-19. Study-level information: Collection of acute and convalescent COVID-19 samples took place in the United States, Italy and Spain. Sources were T cells, B-cell-depleted T cells, or PBMCs; the material itself was cDNA or gDNA.

The authors' processing: By means of reference gene primer amplification, nucleated cell counts were estimated. Assay used: immunoSEQ multiplex PCR; TCRdb lists only in-frame clones, some missing. The V and J calls and clone size come from that table; D and trimming were worked out from the DNA. The sample lists fewer than 200,000 clones, approximately 84% seen once, with roughly 8% in the top ten. Sequenced input: peripheral blood. The clonotype comes from a man between 35 and 55 years old who had recovered from COVID-19.

CDR3 residues: CASSQEGGQHNEKLFF. The CDR3 bases are TGCGCCAGCAGCCAAGAAGGAGGGCAGCATAATGAAAAACTGTTTTTT. The chain employs TRBV4-1 and TRBJ1-4; D remains ambiguous. Germline V CDR1 and CDR2: MGHRA, YSYEKL. This CDR3 spans 16 amino acids. The ends were cut back, 0 bases at V and 4 bases at J, with 12 bases in the middle.